This is a list of T cell receptor beta chains from one sample in a study of long-term antiretroviral therapy in people with HIV. Profiling relied on immunoSEQ multiplex PCR, and the TCRdb table lists in-frame clones only, not all of them. The sample consists of about 22,000 clones, roughly 80% of them appearing once. The sequencing here drew on unsorted PBMCs, taken roughly 4 years after starting antiretroviral therapy. The receptors stem from a man between 18 and 29 years old with HIV. CDR3s include the opening cysteine and the closing phenylalanine or tryptophan. D genes are given only for firm matches. Clone size is stated in some rows and not others, as once, few, many or a class when expanded.

d_call: -; j_call: TRBJ2-4; clone_size: -; v_call: TRBV5-5; cdr3_nt: TGTGCCAGCAGCTTGTGGTCCCGGGACCGAGACATTCAGTACTTC; cdr3_aa: CASSLWSRDRDIQYF
d_call: -; j_call: TRBJ2-2; clone_size: -; v_call: TRBV27; cdr3_nt: TGTGCCAGCAGTATTGGAGGTACCGGGGAGCTGTTTTTT; cdr3_aa: CASSIGGTGELFF
d_call: -; j_call: TRBJ1-5; clone_size: -; v_call: TRBV6-1; cdr3_nt: TGTGCCAGCAGTGAACTTTTATATAGCAATCAGCCCCAGCATTTT; cdr3_aa: CASSELLYSNQPQHF
d_call: -; j_call: TRBJ1-4; clone_size: -; v_call: TRBV15; cdr3_nt: TGTGCCACCAGCAGAGATAGGGAGGGGGACGAAAAACTGTTTTTT; cdr3_aa: CATSRDREGDEKLFF
d_call: -; j_call: TRBJ1-2; clone_size: -; v_call: TRBV5-6; cdr3_nt: TGTGCCAGCTGGTCAGGGGATACGGGCTACACCTTC; cdr3_aa: CASWSGDTGYTF
d_call: -; j_call: TRBJ2-7; clone_size: -; v_call: TRBV7-8; cdr3_nt: TGTGCCAGCACTCCTCTGACTCGTTCCTACGAGCAGTACTTC; cdr3_aa: CASTPLTRSYEQYF
d_call: -; j_call: TRBJ1-1; clone_size: once; v_call: TRBV5-6; cdr3_nt: TGTGCCAGCAGCCCCGGGGGACTTGAAGCTTTCTTT; cdr3_aa: CASSPGGLEAFF
d_call: -; j_call: TRBJ1-2; clone_size: -; v_call: TRBV5-6; cdr3_nt: TGTGCCAGCAGCTTTTCAGACCCCGAGGAAGACTATGGCTACACCTTC; cdr3_aa: CASSFSDPEEDYGYTF
d_call: TRBD1; j_call: TRBJ2-4; clone_size: once; v_call: TRBV7-3; cdr3_nt: TGTGCCAGCAGCTTAGAGGGACAGACCATTCAGTACTTC; cdr3_aa: CASSLEGQTIQYF
d_call: -; j_call: TRBJ2-7; clone_size: -; v_call: TRBV25-1; cdr3_nt: TGTGCCAGCAATGACCCCTTTCGGGACGAGCAGTACTTC; cdr3_aa: CASNDPFRDEQYF
d_call: -; j_call: TRBJ1-1; clone_size: -; v_call: TRBV29-1; cdr3_nt: TGCAGCGTTGATTTGGGCGGCACTGAAGCTTTCTTT; cdr3_aa: CSVDLGGTEAFF
d_call: TRBD1; j_call: TRBJ1-6; clone_size: -; v_call: TRBV6-5; cdr3_nt: TGTGCCAGCAGGGGAAGACAGGGACATAATTCACCCCTCCACTTT; cdr3_aa: CASRGRQGHNSPLHF
d_call: -; j_call: TRBJ1-3; clone_size: -; v_call: TRBV28; cdr3_nt: -; cdr3_aa: CASSTSRSGNTIYF